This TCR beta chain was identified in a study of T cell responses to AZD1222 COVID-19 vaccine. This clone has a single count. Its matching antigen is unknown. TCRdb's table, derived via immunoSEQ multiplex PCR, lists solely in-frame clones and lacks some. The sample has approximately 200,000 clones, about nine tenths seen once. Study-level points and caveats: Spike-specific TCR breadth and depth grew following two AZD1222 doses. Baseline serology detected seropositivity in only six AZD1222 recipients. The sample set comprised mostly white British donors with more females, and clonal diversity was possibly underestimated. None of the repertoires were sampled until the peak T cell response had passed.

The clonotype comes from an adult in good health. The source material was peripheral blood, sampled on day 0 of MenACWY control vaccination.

The CDR3, as DNA: TGTGCCAGCAGCCAACTCGCGGTGGGGGGCACAGATACGCAGTATTTT. As protein: CASSQLAVGGTDTQYF. The chain recombines TRBV3-1 (or the pseudogene TRBV3-2) with TRBJ2-3; D could derive from TRBD1 or TRBD2 (5 bases each). V lost 2 bases to trimming and J lost 1 base, with 13 bases between them. The CDR3 totals 16 residues. Germline assignment: CDR1 LGHDT and CDR2 YNNKEL (reference sequence).